This TCR beta chain was identified during a study of cytomegalovirus exposure and HLA in healthy donors. About the research overall: Among roughly 180 million T cells, an earlier analysis found 120 million or so unique TCR beta sequences. A data release that came early held tens of millions of unique TCRs from HLA-typed donors.

The study, taken as a whole, reports: The study recorded about 160 TCR beta chains that were cytomegalovirus-associated.

The germline gives CDR1 SGHNT, CDR2 YYREEE (reference sequence). This CDR3 is 16 amino acids long. J was trimmed by 2 bases and V by 4 bases; bases with no gene match: 5. Of note for this clone: Its specificity is not known.

When sampled, the donors appeared nominally healthy, though they likely had unrecorded immune exposures. PCR used 60 Vbeta primers and 13 Jbeta primers. Assay: immunoSEQ multiplex PCR; the TCRdb copy retains only in-frame clones and omits some. The profile covers approximately 100,000 clones, with around 81% appearing a single time and under 2.5% taken by the ten largest. The sequencing input was PBMCs. This sequence joins TRBV5-4 and TRBJ2-3, with TRBD2 matching 12 bases. The sequence was obtained from a man between 18 and 35 years old in good health and CMV-seronegative. This CDR3 reads CASSPTSGGDTDTQYF. CDR3 bases: TGTGCCAGCAGCCCGACTAGCGGGGGCGACACAGATACGCAGTATTTT.